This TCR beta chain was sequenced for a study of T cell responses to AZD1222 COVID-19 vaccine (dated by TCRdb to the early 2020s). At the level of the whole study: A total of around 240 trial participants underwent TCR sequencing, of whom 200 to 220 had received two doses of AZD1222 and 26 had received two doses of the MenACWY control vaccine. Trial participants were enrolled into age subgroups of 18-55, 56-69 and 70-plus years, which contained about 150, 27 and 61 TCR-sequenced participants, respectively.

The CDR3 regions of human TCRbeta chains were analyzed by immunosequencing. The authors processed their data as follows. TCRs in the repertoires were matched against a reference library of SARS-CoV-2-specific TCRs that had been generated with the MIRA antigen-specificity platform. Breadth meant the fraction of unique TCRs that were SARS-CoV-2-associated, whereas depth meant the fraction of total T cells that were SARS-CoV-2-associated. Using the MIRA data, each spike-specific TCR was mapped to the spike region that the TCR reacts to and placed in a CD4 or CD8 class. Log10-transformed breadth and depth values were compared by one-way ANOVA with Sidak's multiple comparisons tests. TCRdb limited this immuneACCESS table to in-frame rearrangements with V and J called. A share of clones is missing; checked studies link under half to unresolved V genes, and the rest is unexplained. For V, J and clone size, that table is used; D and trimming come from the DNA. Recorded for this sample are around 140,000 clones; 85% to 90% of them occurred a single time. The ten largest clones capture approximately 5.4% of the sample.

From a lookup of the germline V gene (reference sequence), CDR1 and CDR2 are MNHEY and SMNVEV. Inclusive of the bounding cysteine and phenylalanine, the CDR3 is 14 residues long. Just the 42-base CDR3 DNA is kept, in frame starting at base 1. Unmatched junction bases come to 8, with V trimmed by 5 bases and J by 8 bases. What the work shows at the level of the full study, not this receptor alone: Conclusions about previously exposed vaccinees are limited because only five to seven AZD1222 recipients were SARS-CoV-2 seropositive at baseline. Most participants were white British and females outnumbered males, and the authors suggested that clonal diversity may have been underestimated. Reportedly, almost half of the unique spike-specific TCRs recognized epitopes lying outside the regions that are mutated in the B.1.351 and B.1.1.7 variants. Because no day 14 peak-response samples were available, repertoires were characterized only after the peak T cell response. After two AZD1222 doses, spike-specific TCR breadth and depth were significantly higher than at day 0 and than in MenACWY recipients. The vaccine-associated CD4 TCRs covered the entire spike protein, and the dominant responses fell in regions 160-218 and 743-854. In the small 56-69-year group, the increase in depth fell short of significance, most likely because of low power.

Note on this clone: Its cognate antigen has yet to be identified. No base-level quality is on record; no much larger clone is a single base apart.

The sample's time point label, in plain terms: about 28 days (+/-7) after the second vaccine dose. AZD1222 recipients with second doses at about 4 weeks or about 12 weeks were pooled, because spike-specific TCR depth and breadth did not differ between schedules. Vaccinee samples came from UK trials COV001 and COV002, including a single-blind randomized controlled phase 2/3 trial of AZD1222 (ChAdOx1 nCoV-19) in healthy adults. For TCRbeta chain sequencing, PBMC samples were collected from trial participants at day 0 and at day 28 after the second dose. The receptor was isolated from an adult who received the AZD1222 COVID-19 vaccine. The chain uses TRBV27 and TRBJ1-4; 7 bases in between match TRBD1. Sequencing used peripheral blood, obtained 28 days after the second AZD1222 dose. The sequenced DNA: TGTGCCAGCAGTCTCGACAGGGTGGAGGAAAAACTGTTTTTT. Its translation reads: CASSLDRVEEKLFF.